A selection of T cell receptor beta chains follows, all from one sample in a study of beta chain features in type 1 diabetes. Clones were read by immunoSEQ multiplex PCR, and TCRdb kept only the in-frame ones, dropping some. Of hundreds of thousands of clones listed, 13% are singletons. Sequencing was done on a sample of naive CD4+ T cells from blood. The source is a man aged 18 to 35 with type 1 diabetes. The CDR3 runs from the conserved cysteine through the conserved F or W. Fields, in order: CDR3 protein, CDR3 DNA, J gene, CDR3 length, clone size, V gene, D gene. A D gene is named only where the DNA matches it firmly. Size is stated for part of the rows, as once, few or many counts, or as a class when the clone is expanded.

CSARTGGDTGELFF | TGCAGCGCTCGGACAGGGGGCGACACCGGGGAGCTGTTTTTT | TRBJ2-2 | 14 | few | TRBV29-1 | TRBD1
CASSLEVNEQFF | TGTGCCAGCAGCTTAGAGGTCAATGAGCAGTTCTTC | TRBJ2-1 | 12 | few | TRBV11-1 | .
CASSVGQGPNYGYTF | TGTGCCAGTAGTGTCGGACAGGGACCTAACTATGGCTACACCTTC | TRBJ1-2 | 15 | . | TRBV19 | TRBD1
CASSQVGQGVWETQYF | TGCGCCAGCAGCCAAGTGGGACAGGGGGTGTGGGAGACCCAGTACTTC | TRBJ2-5 | 16 | . | TRBV4-1 | TRBD1
CASRSSGNYEQYF | TGTGCCAGCAGGTCTAGCGGAAACTACGAGCAGTACTTC | TRBJ2-7 | 13 | . | TRBV6-5 | TRBD2
CASRFTGTGSEAFF | TGTGCCAGTAGGTTTACGGGAACAGGGTCTGAAGCTTTCTTT | TRBJ1-1 | 14 | . | TRBV19 | .
CASSQKVNTEAFF | TGCGCCAGCAGCCAAAAGGTAAACACTGAAGCTTTCTTT | TRBJ1-1 | 13 | . | TRBV4-1 | .
CASSWDPYEQYF | TGTGCCAGCAGTTGGGACCCCTACGAGCAGTACTTC | TRBJ2-7 | 12 | . | TRBV5-6 | .
CASSMTGYTF | TGTGCCAGCAGTATGACTGGCTACACCTTC | TRBJ1-2 | 10 | . | TRBV2 | .
CASSPTGLGAGELFF | TGTGCCAGCAGCCCTACGGGACTAGGGGCCGGGGAGCTGTTTTTT | TRBJ2-2 | 15 | . | TRBV6-6 | TRBD2
CAISESTETGYYEQYF | TGTGCCATCAGTGAGTCGACCGAGACAGGGTACTACGAGCAGTACTTC | TRBJ2-7 | 16 | few | TRBV10-3 | TRBD1
CAISENGLNQPQHF | TGTGCCATCAGTGAGAACGGGCTCAATCAGCCCCAGCATTTT | TRBJ1-5 | 14 | . | TRBV10-3 | .
CASNSGDHDTQYF | TGTGCCTCCAATAGCGGGGATCACGATACGCAGTATTTT | TRBJ2-3 | 13 | few | TRBV30 | TRBD2
CASSPRSDPQFF | TGTGCCAGCAGTCCGAGGAGTGACCCTCAGTTCTTC | TRBJ2-1 | 12 | once | TRBV6-6 | .
CAIRGTASGETQYF | TGTGCCATCAGGGGGACAGCCTCCGGGGAGACCCAGTACTTC | TRBJ2-5 | 14 | . | TRBV10-3 | TRBD1
CASSPARDTQYF | TGTGCCAGCTCACCAGCCAGGGATACGCAGTATTTT | TRBJ2-3 | 12 | . | TRBV18 | .
CASSPVWIAGGDTQYF | TGTGCCAGCAGCCCCGTGTGGATAGCGGGAGGGGATACGCAGTATTTT | TRBJ2-3 | 16 | few | TRBV2 | TRBD2
CASSDARQVTANEKLFF | TGTGCCAGCAGCGACGCCCGCCAGGTTACGGCTAATGAAAAACTGTTTTTT | TRBJ1-4 | 17 | few | TRBV7-2 | .
CASSLLQISPLHF | TGTGCCAGCAGCCTACTACAAATTTCACCCCTCCACTTT | TRBJ1-6 | 13 | few | TRBV14 | .
CASSVGGPIGELFF | TGTGCCAGCAGCGTTGGTGGGCCGATTGGGGAGCTGTTTTTT | TRBJ2-2 | 14 | . | TRBV7-9 | .
CASSLGSGLSSNQPQHF | TGTGCCAGCAGCTTAGGGAGTGGCCTGTCGAGCAATCAGCCCCAGCATTTT | TRBJ1-5 | 17 | few | TRBV7-9 | .
CAWTHQGNIQYF | TGTGCCTGGACACATCAGGGGAACATTCAGTACTTC | TRBJ2-4 | 12 | many | TRBV30 | .
CASSVEPPGGGADETQYF | TGTGCCAGCAGCGTAGAGCCCCCGGGCGGGGGGGCCGATGAGACCCAGTACTTC | TRBJ2-5 | 18 | . | TRBV9 | TRBD2
CASSQAAGNSNQPQHF | TGTGCCAGCAGCCAAGCGGCAGGAAATAGCAATCAGCCCCAGCATTTT | TRBJ1-5 | 16 | . | TRBV4-2 | .
CAWETGGMYEQYF | TGTGCCTGGGAAACAGGGGGCATGTACGAGCAGTACTTC | TRBJ2-7 | 13 | . | TRBV30 | TRBD1
CSVETANTEAFF | TGCAGCGTTGAGACAGCGAACACTGAAGCTTTCTTT | TRBJ1-1 | 12 | few | TRBV29-1 | .
CASSSRGDRDKNIQYF | TGTGCCAGCTCTTCCAGGGGAGATCGGGACAAAAACATTCAGTACTTC | TRBJ2-4 | 16 | few | TRBV2 | .
CASSLAQGPDTQYF | TGTGCCAGCAGCTTGGCGCAGGGGCCAGATACGCAGTATTTT | TRBJ2-3 | 14 | . | TRBV5-4 | .
CASSEGTGDTGELFF | TGTGCCAGCAGCGAGGGGACAGGAGACACCGGGGAGCTGTTTTTT | TRBJ2-2 | 15 | . | TRBV9 | TRBD1
CAWSVTEYGYTF | TGTGCCTGGAGTGTGACGGAATATGGCTACACCTTC | TRBJ1-2 | 12 | few | TRBV30 | .
CASSYSPRGGEAFF | TGTGCCAGCAGTTACTCGCCCCGAGGTGGTGAAGCTTTCTTT | TRBJ1-1 | 14 | . | TRBV6-5 | .
CASSLTQQEAFF | TGTGCCAGCAGCTTAACGCAGCAGGAAGCTTTCTTT | TRBJ1-1 | 12 | few | TRBV11-2 | .
CASSLTTGPQASPLHF | TGTGCCAGCAGCTTGACAACGGGGCCTCAAGCCTCACCCCTCCACTTT | TRBJ1-6 | 16 | few | TRBV5-6 | .
CASSYASSSPLHF | TGTGCCAGCAGTTACGCCTCTAGTTCACCCCTCCACTTT | TRBJ1-6 | 13 | few | TRBV6-6 | .
CASSQVPGQGDYGYTF | TGCGCCAGCAGCCAAGTACCGGGACAGGGTGACTATGGCTACACCTTC | TRBJ1-2 | 16 | once | TRBV4-1 | TRBD1
CASTSGSRPEAFF | TGTGCCAGCACCTCAGGGAGTAGACCTGAAGCTTTCTTT | TRBJ1-1 | 13 | few | TRBV9 | .
CSEAGANEQFF | TGCAGTGAGGCCGGGGCGAATGAGCAGTTCTTC | TRBJ2-1 | 11 | . | TRBV20-1 | .
CASRGETQYF | TGTGCCAGTAGGGGGGAGACCCAGTACTTC | TRBJ2-5 | 10 | few | TRBV19 | .
CASSLPGQGGGEKLFF | TGTGCCAGCAGCCTCCCGGGACAGGGGGGTGGCGAAAAACTGTTTTTT | TRBJ1-4 | 16 | . | TRBV4-2 | TRBD1
CASSQGRGNTEAFF | TGCGCCAGCAGCCAAGGCAGGGGGAACACTGAAGCTTTCTTT | TRBJ1-1 | 14 | . | TRBV4-1 | .
CASLAGVNTEAFF | TGTGCCAGCCTAGCGGGCGTGAACACTGAAGCTTTCTTT | TRBJ1-1 | 13 | . | TRBV2 | .
CASSLAGTSNEQYF | TGTGCCAGCAGCTTGGCCGGGACTAGCAACGAGCAGTACTTC | TRBJ2-7 | 14 | few | TRBV11-2 | TRBD2
CAWVYQGTSSPLHF | TGTGCCTGGGTATACCAGGGGACGAGTTCACCCCTCCACTTT | TRBJ1-6 | 14 | few | TRBV30 | .
CAWSTRRGYTF | TGTGCCTGGAGTACCCGCCGTGGCTACACCTTC | TRBJ1-2 | 11 | many | TRBV30 | .
CASTPPGSYNEQFF | TGTGCCAGTACCCCCCCCGGGTCCTACAATGAGCAGTTCTTC | TRBJ2-1 | 14 | . | TRBV19 | .
CASSAAGTGGDEQYF | TGTGCCAGCTCAGCAGCCGGGACAGGGGGCGACGAGCAGTACTTC | TRBJ2-7 | 15 | . | TRBV18 | TRBD1